What follows are 18 T cell receptor beta chains derived from one specimen sequenced in a study of blood T cell repertoires in COVID-19. The method was immunoSEQ multiplex PCR; TCRdb's version includes in-frame clones alone and lacks a portion of them. The sample lists about 120,000 clones; about 90% were seen once. The sequencing input was peripheral blood. These receptors all stem from a woman aged 55-75 years with COVID-19, enrolled during active disease.

This rearrangement joins TRBV9 to TRBJ2-5; D is perhaps TRBD1 (5 bases). Trimming left V 5 bases short and J 7 bases short, with 15 bases between. Germline CDR1 is SGDLS and CDR2 is YYNGEE. This CDR3 has 13 amino acids. CDR3 DNA: TGTGCCAGCAGAAGTGGTGTTCAGGGGACCCAGTACTTC. Protein: CASRSGVQGTQYF.

The V gene is TRBV10-2, the J gene TRBJ2-7, with 9 bases fitting TRBD1. Germline trimming cut 1 base from V and 5 bases from J; bases unmatched to any gene: 6. The CDR3 is made up of 15 amino acids. CDR1 WSHSY and CDR2 SAAADI come from the germline V gene. CDR3 residues: CASSELAGQGNEQYF. The CDR3 DNA reads TGCGCCAGCAGTGAGTTGGCGGGACAGGGAAACGAGCAGTACTTC.

This clone was picked up a small number of times. The chain couples TRBV9 to TRBJ1-3, with D possibly TRBD1 on 5 matching bases. V lost 2 bases, J lost 0 bases, and 12 bases lay in between. Germline loops: CDR1 SGDLS, CDR2 YYNGEE. The CDR3 is 16 amino acids. CDR3: CASSVGASFSGNTIYF. The CDR3 coding sequence is TGTGCCAGCAGCGTTGGGGCGAGTTTCTCTGGAAACACCATATATTTT.

J is TRBJ2-2 and V is TRBV21-1; the table's D gene call, TRBD2, was not cross checked with the DNA. TRBV21-1 is an annotated pseudogene. There are 13 residues in the CDR3. Here the CDR3 reads CANTRGVTGELFF. The CDR3 DNA sequence: TGTGCCAACACGCGGGGGGTCACCGGGGAGCTGTTTTTT.

This sequence joins TRBV7-2 and TRBJ1-5; D perhaps matches TRBD1 (5 bases). CDR1 is SGHTA, CDR2 FQGNSA, per germline. V lost 1 base and J 2 bases, leaving 9 bases between the germline ends. The CDR3 has 15 residues. The CDR3 coding sequence is TGTGCCAGCAGCTTAGTAGGGGTAGGCAATCAGCCCCAGCATTTT. Its translation: CASSLVGVGNQPQHF. The full variable domain, completed using reference TRBV7-2 and TRBJ1-5, is GAGVSQSPSNKVTEKGKDVELRCDPISGHTALYWYRQSLGQGLEFLIYFQGNSAPDKSGLPSDRFSAERTGGSVSTLTIQRTQQEDSAVYLCASSLVGVGNQPQHFGDGTRLSIL.

The chain recombines TRBV4-1 with TRBJ2-1; 10 bases align to TRBD1. CDR1 MGHRA and CDR2 YSYEKL come from the germline V gene. The CDR3 runs to 16 residues. V dropped 3 bases and J dropped 6; count of bases not matched to a gene: 8. In nucleotides, the CDR3 is TGCGCCAGCAGCCATTTGGGACAGGGGATCTTCAATGAGCAGTTCTTC. This gives the protein CASSHLGQGIFNEQFF.

The chain recombines TRBV19 with TRBJ1-5, with 7 bases matching TRBD1. The trim removed 7 bases at V and 0 bases at J, leaving 9 bases unmatched. This CDR3 spans 16 amino acids. Per germline, CDR1 LNHDA and CDR2 SQIVND (reference sequence). The CDR3 region has the DNA TGTGCCAGTAAGACAGGGACCGTGTATAGCAATCAGCCCCAGCATTTT. It codes for CASKTGTVYSNQPQHF.

The V and J genes are TRBV2 and TRBJ1-4; weak D call: TRBD1 (5 bases). Germline CDR1 SNHLY, CDR2 FYNNEI. The CDR3 is 13 residues long. V gave up 11 bases and J gave up 0 bases, with 10 bases separating them. CDR3 sequence reads: CAGHRTTNEKLFF. The CDR3 DNA sequence: TGTGCCGGCCACAGGACAACTAATGAAAAACTGTTTTTT.

This clone was seen once. This chain uses TRBV27 with TRBJ2-3; tentatively, D is TRBD1 (5 bases). The CDR3 extends over 14 amino acids. The V gene's germline CDR1 is MNHEY and CDR2 SMNVEV (reference sequence). Trimming removed 5 bases at V and 8 bases at J, with 17 bases between. The CDR3 loop is CASSLQGRRGTQYF. CDR3 DNA sequence: TGTGCCAGCAGTCTCCAGGGAAGACGAGGTACGCAGTATTTT.

The chain joins TRBV5-1 to TRBJ2-3, with D perhaps TRBD2 (6 bases). V shed 2 bases and J shed 1 base, with 14 bases lying between them. In germline, CDR1 is SGHRS, CDR2 YFSETQ. The CDR3 length is 16 residues. The DNA for the CDR3 is TGCGCCAGCAGCTTTTTCGGGGGTCCAGGCACAGATACGCAGTATTTT. This gives the protein CASSFFGGPGTDTQYF.

The chain has TRBV7-8 and TRBJ2-6, with D maybe TRBD1 (6 bases). V was trimmed by 5 bases and J by 2 bases, leaving 22 bases between them. This CDR3 comprises 19 residues. Germline lookup yields CDR1 SGHVS and CDR2 FQNEAQ. The CDR3 is CASSARWTASRAGANVLTF. CDR3 nucleotide sequence: TGTGCCAGCAGCGCACGCTGGACAGCTTCAAGAGCTGGGGCCAACGTCCTGACTTTC.

The V call is TRBV27, the J call TRBJ2-7; tentatively, D is TRBD2 (6 bases). Per the germline V gene, CDR1 is MNHEY and CDR2 is SMNVEV (reference sequence). Trimming stripped 6 bases from V and 2 bases from J, with 26 bases between. CDR3 length: 18 residues. The CDR3 region has the DNA TGTGCCAGCAGCCCTGCGGGGTCACATATCCTGATTCCCTACGAGCAGTACTTC. It translates to CASSPAGSHILIPYEQYF.

Here the CDR3 DNA reads TGTGCCAGCAGCGGGACGGGGCTAGCGGGGGCCCGATACAATGAGCAGTTCTTC. This gives the protein CASSGTGLAGARYNEQFF. This rearrangement joins TRBV5-8 to TRBJ2-1; 10 bases fit TRBD2. Germline assignment: CDR1 SGHTS and CDR2 YDEGEE. This CDR3 comprises 18 residues. The junction had 14 bases not matched to a gene; V was cut back by 4 bases and J by 4 bases.

The chain is built from TRBV27 and TRBJ2-1; 7 bases map to TRBD2. J was trimmed by 3 bases and V by 6 bases; bases with no gene match: 11. CDR1 and CDR2 from the germline V gene are MNHEY and SMNVEV (reference sequence). The CDR3 contains 16 residues. CDR3 amino acids: CASRSNRDYYYNEQFF. The CDR3 region has the DNA TGTGCCAGCAGATCGAACCGGGACTATTACTACAATGAGCAGTTCTTC.

The gene calls are TRBV3-1 (or the pseudogene TRBV3-2) and TRBJ1-2; 9 bases align to TRBD1. With 4 bases clipped from V and 4 bases from J, the junction kept 4 bases outside the gene matches. From germline, CDR1 is LGHDT and CDR2 YNNKEL (reference sequence). The CDR3 consists of 14 residues. The CDR3 sequence is CASSPGTGSYGYTF. The CDR3 DNA reads TGTGCCAGCAGCCCCGGGACAGGGAGCTATGGCTACACCTTC.

This clone was seen just once. The CDR3 here is CASRRGDAGELFF. DNA of the CDR3: TGTGCCAGTAGAAGGGGCGATGCCGGGGAGCTGTTTTTT. The V and J genes are TRBV2 and TRBJ2-2, with TRBD1 as a possible D gene (5 bases). There are 13 residues in the CDR3. V lost 9 bases to trimming and J lost 6 bases, with 14 bases between them. Germline V lookup: CDR1 SNHLY, CDR2 FYNNEI.

The chain combines TRBV14 with TRBJ1-1; unclear D gene. Deletions cut 1 base from V and 4 bases from J, with 13 bases between. CDR3 size: 15 residues. CDR1 is SGHDN and CDR2 is FVKESK in the germline V gene. The DNA for the CDR3 is TGTGCCAGCAGCCAAGGGGAGGTGGTGGGCACTGAAGCTTTCTTT. Its translation: CASSQGEVVGTEAFF. Full variable domain (remainder filled in from reference TRBV14 and TRBJ1-1): EAGVTQFPSHSVIEKGQTVTLRCDPISGHDNLYWYRRVMGKEIKFLLHFVKESKQDESGMPNNRFLAERTGGTYSTLKVQPAELEDSGVYFCASSQGEVVGTEAFFGQGTRLTVV.

The gene calls are TRBV10-3 and TRBJ1-2; D is perhaps TRBD1 (5 bases). The CDR3 consists of 13 residues. Trimming pared 3 bases from V and 2 bases from J, leaving 7 bases between. Germline V gene data show CDR1 as ENHRY and CDR2 as SYGVKD. CDR3 nucleotide sequence: TGTGCCATCAGTGACAGGGAAAACTATGGCTACACCTTC. It yields the protein CAISDRENYGYTF.